Sequencing of this T cell receptor (beta chain) was carried out in a study of low-dose radiotherapy and immunotherapy resistance in tumors. Donors were dosed with nivolumab and ipilimumab; they also received aspirin, low-dose cyclophosphamide and low-dose radiotherapy. Germline-derived CDR1 and CDR2 are SGHTA and FQGNSA. The trim removed 5 bases at V and 2 bases at J, leaving 2 bases unmatched. The CDR3 is made up of 14 amino acids. Covering alpha and beta chains, TRAV- and TRBV-specific primers were used for the first-strand cDNA. With a V-primer adapter and a constant-region primer, TCRs were amplified for approximately 19 PCR cycles. Amplification (by in vitro transcription) was performed on isolated mRNA. TCRdb called the reads again in MiXCR, with one record for every CDR3 protein. The sample lists 15,000 or so distinct CDR3 sequences; roughly 52% were seen once.

The V and J genes are TRBV7-2 and TRBJ2-1; TRBD1 matches at 8 bases. The clonotype originates from a human donor with advanced metastatic prostate, ovarian, gallbladder or colorectal cancer (not recorded which). This table probably holds off-target reads from a library built for another chain. CDR3 nucleotide sequence: TGTGCCAGCAGCGCGGGACAGGCCTACAATGAGCAGTTCTTC. Protein sequence: CASSAGQAYNEQFF.